This is a list of T cell receptor beta chains from one sample in a study of T cells after yellow fever vaccination. TCRdb re-called the 5' RACE reads through MiXCR, storing one row per CDR3 protein. The table records about 120,000 distinct CDR3 sequences, 7.5% to 10% of them present only once. Sequences were derived from CD8+ T cells sorted from PBMCs, sampled on the day of the yellow fever booster vaccination. The source is a young man who received the YFV17D yellow fever vaccine. Each CDR3 is given with its conserved first and last residue. The D gene is left open where the match is weak. Size is omitted from some rows. Given values are once, few, many or a class for expanded clones.

few	TRBV29-1	TRBJ1-1	NA	TGCAGCGTTGAGTCAGGCCTGAACACTGAAGCTTTCTTT	CSVESGLNTEAFF
NA	TRBV9	TRBJ2-1	TRBD2	TGTGCCAGCAGCGTAAAGCTAGCGGGGAATGAGCAGTTCTTC	CASSVKLAGNEQFF
NA	TRBV7-9	TRBJ1-5	TRBD1	TGTGCCAGCAGCTCGACAGGGGGCCTCAATCAGCCCCAGCATTTT	CASSSTGGLNQPQHF
few	TRBV4-3	TRBJ1-2	NA	TGCGCCAGCAGCCAAGTATTTGATCCAGGGGAGTACTATGGCTACACCTTC	CASSQVFDPGEYYGYTF
few	TRBV5-4	TRBJ2-2	NA	TGTGCTTGCAGCCCAGGGGTGGCTACCGGGGAGCTGTTTTTT	CACSPGVATGELFF
few	TRBV19	TRBJ1-1	NA	TGTGCCAGTGGACAACCGAACACTGAAGCTTTCTTT	CASGQPNTEAFF
many	TRBV20-1	TRBJ2-5	TRBD2	TGCAGTGCTAGAGATCTAATGACTAGCGGGGTAGAGACCCAGTACTTC	CSARDLMTSGVETQYF
NA	TRBV29-1	TRBJ1-1	NA	TGCAGCGTTGGGGCCGGGGTCGCTGAAGCTTTCTTT	CSVGAGVAEAFF
many	TRBV7-2	TRBJ2-1	NA	TGTGCCAGCAGCCCCCGACTAGTGGACTCCTACAATGAGCAGTTCTTC	CASSPRLVDSYNEQFF
few	TRBV7-8	TRBJ2-5	NA	TGTGCCAGCAGCCCAACCAGGACGGACGGCCGAGAGACCCAGTACTTC	CASSPTRTDGRETQYF
NA	TRBV27	TRBJ2-7	NA	TGTGCCAGCAGTTCAGTTGGGACCTTCTACGAGCAGTACTTC	CASSSVGTFYEQYF
many	TRBV5-1	TRBJ1-1	NA	TGCGCCAGCCGGGCGGGGATGAACACTGAAGCTTTCTTT	CASRAGMNTEAFF
few	TRBV9	TRBJ1-4	NA	TGTGCCAGCACCGCAGGGGTGGCCACTAATGAAAAACTGTTTTTT	CASTAGVATNEKLFF
few	TRBV27	TRBJ1-2	NA	TGTGCCAGCAGTCTCGGGGTATTGGAGGGCTACACCTTC	CASSLGVLEGYTF
once	TRBV27	TRBJ2-1	NA	TGTGCCAGCAAGATCCGGGACCATTACAATGAGCAGTTCTTC	CASKIRDHYNEQFF
many	TRBV4-1	TRBJ1-1	NA	TGCGCCAGCAGCCAACAAACCCTCCCGACTGAAGCTTTCTTT	CASSQQTLPTEAFF
many	TRBV5-1	TRBJ1-1	NA	TGCGCCAGCACCCTGGCGGGTAACACTGAAGCTTTCTTT	CASTLAGNTEAFF
NA	TRBV9	TRBJ2-3	TRBD2	TGTGCCAGCAGCGCCGGGACTAGCGGCACAGATACGCAGTATTTT	CASSAGTSGTDTQYF
many	TRBV2	TRBJ2-1	NA	TGTGCCAGCAGGGACTTGCTAAAAACCTACAATGAGCAGTTCTTC	CASRDLLKTYNEQFF
NA	TRBV20-1	TRBJ2-3	NA	TGCAGTGTTAACTGGAGGGATACGCAGTATTTT	CSVNWRDTQYF
NA	TRBV7-9	TRBJ2-5	NA	TGTGCCAGCAGCTTATCGCAAGACCAAGAGACCCAGTACTTC	CASSLSQDQETQYF
many	TRBV7-6	TRBJ2-1	TRBD2	TGTGCCAGCAGCTTCGAACTAGCGGGGGACCACAATGAGCAGTTCTTC	CASSFELAGDHNEQFF
NA	TRBV12-3/TRBV12-4	TRBJ1-3	NA	TGTGCCAGCAGCCCAACCGGGAGCGGAAACACCATATATTTT	CASSPTGSGNTIYF
few	TRBV7-8	TRBJ1-2	NA	TGTGCCAGCACCGGAACCCGACCGCCATCCACTGATGGCTACACCTTC	CASTGTRPPSTDGYTF
NA	TRBV30	TRBJ1-1	NA	TGTGCCTTAGGGAGGGGCACTGAAGCTTTCTTT	CALGRGTEAFF
few	TRBV29-1	TRBJ2-1	NA	TGCAGCGTTGAAGGTCACCGCGGTTTGTTGCCTGTCGATGAGCAGTTCTTC	CSVEGHRGLLPVDEQFF
few	TRBV7-6	TRBJ2-5	TRBD2	TGTGCCAGCAGCTTAGTGGGACTAGGTGGGGAGACCCAGTACTTC	CASSLVGLGGETQYF
NA	TRBV19	TRBJ2-1	TRBD2	TGTGCCAGTAGTCACAGGACTAGCGGGGGGAATGAGCAGTTCTTC	CASSHRTSGGNEQFF
many	TRBV4-1	TRBJ1-4	NA	TGCGCCAGCAGCCAAGAGGTGGTGTGGTATGAAAAACTGTTTTTT	CASSQEVVWYEKLFF
few	TRBV12-3/TRBV12-4	TRBJ1-2	NA	TGTGCCAGCAGTCAGGCGTTATTTGGCTACACCTTC	CASSQALFGYTF
many	TRBV12-3/TRBV12-4	TRBJ2-1	NA	TGTGCCAGCAGTCCCCTCGGACTGCCCTGGAATGAGCAGTTCTTC	CASSPLGLPWNEQFF
NA	TRBV5-1	TRBJ2-2	TRBD1	TGCGCCAGCAGCTCATTTCGGGACAGGGTTATCACCGGGGAGCTGTTTTTT	CASSSFRDRVITGELFF
few	TRBV4-1	TRBJ2-5	TRBD2	TGCGCCAGCAGCCAAGGGCTAGCGGGGGGCCAATACCAAGAGACCCAGTACTTC	CASSQGLAGGQYQETQYF
few	TRBV4-3	TRBJ1-1	NA	TGCGCCAGCAGCCACAAGGGCCCTCCGATGAACACTGAAGCTTTCTTT	CASSHKGPPMNTEAFF
NA	TRBV7-6	TRBJ2-3	NA	TGTGCCAGCTCCGAGGGGAACTACGGGCTAGATACGCAGTATTTT	CASSEGNYGLDTQYF
NA	TRBV7-9	TRBJ2-1	NA	TGTGCCAGCAGCTTGTTCGGGGAAGCCTCGTGGGAGCAGTTCTTC	CASSLFGEASWEQFF
many	TRBV27	TRBJ1-2	NA	TGTGCCAGCGGTCTAGGCAGCCCCTATGGCTACACCTTC	CASGLGSPYGYTF
NA	TRBV27	TRBJ1-1	NA	TGTGCCAGCAGTTTCGGAGGAATCACTGAAGCTTTCTTT	CASSFGGITEAFF
NA	TRBV12-3/TRBV12-4	TRBJ1-2	NA	TGTGCCAGCAGTTTAGACGCGGGGGCCGATGGCTACACCTTC	CASSLDAGADGYTF
NA	TRBV7-3	TRBJ1-1	NA	TGTGCCAGCAGTAACGGGTTGGGAGCTTTCTTT	CASSNGLGAFF
NA	TRBV19	TRBJ2-7	NA	TGTGCCAGTAGTAGGCCCCCTGACTACGAGCAGTACTTC	CASSRPPDYEQYF
NA	TRBV9	TRBJ2-3	NA	TGTGCCAGCAGCGTAGCAGTCGCTAGCACAGATACGCAGTATTTT	CASSVAVASTDTQYF
many	TRBV6-1	TRBJ2-2	NA	TGTGCCAGCATGTTAGGACCTGCTGAAGGGGAGCTGTTTTTT	CASMLGPAEGELFF
NA	TRBV2	TRBJ1-4	NA	TGTGCCAGCAGTGATGGCGGGAGTAATGAAAAACTGTTTTTT	CASSDGGSNEKLFF
NA	TRBV2	TRBJ2-3	NA	TGTGCCAGCAGTGGACCCAGGGGTGCAAGCACAGATACGCAGTATTTT	CASSGPRGASTDTQYF
NA	TRBV4-3	TRBJ2-1	NA	TGCGCCAGCAGCCAAGATTCAGGGGTTCCCTACAATGAGCAGTTCTTC	CASSQDSGVPYNEQFF
NA	TRBV18	TRBJ2-7	NA	TGTGCCAGCTCACCACCTTGCGAGCAGTACTTC	CASSPPCEQYF
few	TRBV7-2	TRBJ2-3	NA	TGTGCCAGCAGCCATGACAGCTCAAGTGGCACAGATACGCAGTATTTT	CASSHDSSSGTDTQYF
many	TRBV27	TRBJ1-2	NA	TGTGCCAGCAGTTTATCAGAGGGGAGTGGCTACACCTTC	CASSLSEGSGYTF
few	TRBV6-5	TRBJ1-6	NA	TGTGCCAGCAGTTATTCAGGGGAGTTTTCACCCCTCCACTTT	CASSYSGEFSPLHF
few	TRBV7-3	TRBJ2-3	TRBD2	TGTGCCAGCAGTAACGGACTAGCGGGGGATTCTAGCACAGATACGCAGTATTTT	CASSNGLAGDSSTDTQYF
NA	TRBV6-6	TRBJ2-3	NA	TGTGCCAGCACTCCGTGGGTTATAGGCACAGATACGCAGTATTTT	CASTPWVIGTDTQYF
NA	TRBV5-4	TRBJ2-4	NA	TGTGCCAGCAGCGGCAGCAAAAACATTCAGTACTTC	CASSGSKNIQYF
few	TRBV4-2	TRBJ2-5	NA	TGTGCCAGCAGCCCGGGGGAGTCCTCCCAAGAGACCCAGTACTTC	CASSPGESSQETQYF
NA	TRBV4-3	TRBJ2-1	TRBD2	TGCGCCAGCAGCAGGACTAGCGGGGGCAACAATGAGCAGTTCTTC	CASSRTSGGNNEQFF
many	TRBV14	TRBJ1-1	NA	TGTGCCAGCAGCCAGGGTTTCGGCCGATTCACTGAAGCTTTCTTT	CASSQGFGRFTEAFF
few	TRBV5-1	TRBJ2-6	TRBD1	TGCGCCAGCAGCAACAGGGGTTTCGGGGCCAACGTCCTGACTTTC	CASSNRGFGANVLTF
many	TRBV20-1	TRBJ2-7	NA	TGCAGTGCCTGGAGCCCCTACGAGCAGTACTTC	CSAWSPYEQYF
NA	TRBV12-3/TRBV12-4	TRBJ2-7	NA	TGTGCCAGCAGTTTTCAGAGCGTTGCCTACGAGCAGTACTTC	CASSFQSVAYEQYF